A selection of T cell receptor beta chains follows, all from one sample in a study of response to subunit inactivated influenza vaccine. Via MiXCR, TCRdb re-called the RT-PCR reads, giving one row per CDR3 protein. The table includes around 570,000 distinct CDR3 sequences, less than 8% detected once. The sample here was PBMCs from blood, taken about 23 months after vaccination. These receptors all stem from a man between 45 and 75 years old who received an inactivated influenza vaccine. Both conserved end residues are part of each CDR3.

>TRBV5-1|TRBJ2-1
CASSLGTGAYNEQFF
>TRBV20-1|TRBJ2-1
CSARGARGYNEQFF
>TRBV4-3|TRBJ2-2
CASSQGRPRAGELFF
>TRBV24-1|TRBJ2-3
CATSDWMETDTQYF
>TRBV20-1|TRBJ2-3
CSAWADTQYF
>TRBV5-6|TRBJ1-1
CASSLRVQGGAFF
>TRBV10-1|TRBJ2-2
CASSEVTSAGTGELFF
>TRBV2|TRBJ2-7
CASSEIGQGTYEQYF
>TRBV12-3/TRBV12-4|TRBJ2-7
CASRTTGGYEQYF
>TRBV5-1|TRBJ2-7
CASSLKDREPYEQYF
>TRBV5-1|TRBJ1-1
CASSLDRGGSEAFF
>TRBV10-3|TRBJ2-5
CAIRETGETQYF
>TRBV12-3/TRBV12-4|TRBJ2-7
CASSKGLAGWYEQYF
>TRBV7-2|TRBJ2-7
CASSLAGSGGSYEQYF
>TRBV28|TRBJ1-1
CASSLSGTGTEAFF
>TRBV24-1|TRBJ2-1
CATSESGGGGFGSYNEQFF
>TRBV6-5|TRBJ1-2
CASGTSIYGYTF
>TRBV18|TRBJ1-5
CASSPPQPRGGQPQHF